Below, 5 T cell receptor beta chains from the same sample are listed, as sequenced in a study of cytomegalovirus exposure and HLA in healthy donors. PCR primers comprised 60 Vbeta and 13 Jbeta primers. Sequenced by immunoSEQ multiplex PCR; TCRdb stores in-frame clones only, minus some. The sample has 150,000 to 200,000 clones, just over 75% seen once. The material sequenced was PBMCs. The receptors were gathered from a woman aged 35 to 49 in good health and CMV-seronegative.

The table lists this clone with a few counts. The chain couples TRBV19 to TRBJ1-1; D is unclear. The CDR3 has 12 residues. CDR1 is LNHDA, CDR2 SQIVND, per germline (reference sequence). The V and J ends lost 7 bases and 1 base respectively, with 7 bases between them. The CDR3 bases are TGTGCCAGTATGGAGGGGAACACTGAAGCTTTCTTT. Translation: CASMEGNTEAFF.

The CDR3 DNA follows: TGCGCCAGCAGCTTAGGGGCATTACAAGAGACCCAGTACTTC. Its protein product is CASSLGALQETQYF. This sequence joins TRBV5-1 and TRBJ2-5; D perhaps matches TRBD1 (5 bases). Germline V gives CDR1 SGHRS, CDR2 YFSETQ. The length of the CDR3 is 14 residues. V was shortened by 2 bases and J by 2 bases, with 10 bases between the two germline ends.

Worth noting for this clone: In the same sample, other DNA sequences code for this CDR3. CDR3 bases: TGTGCCAGCAGCGTAGGGTCGGGACAGGGATCCTACGAGCAGTACTTC. Its protein product is CASSVGSGQGSYEQYF. This rearrangement joins TRBV9 to TRBJ2-7, with TRBD1 matching over 9 bases. Per the germline V gene, CDR1 is SGDLS and CDR2 is YYNGEE. The ends lost 0 bases at V and 1 base at J; junction bases unmatched: 5. This CDR3 region has 16 residues.

This clone is a singleton in its sample. The chain combines TRBV7-3 with TRBJ2-5, with 7 bases identical to TRBD1. This CDR3 has 15 amino acids. With 5 bases clipped from V and 5 bases from J, the junction kept 11 bases outside the gene matches. The germline gives CDR1 SGHTA, CDR2 FQGTGA. The CDR3, as DNA: TGTGCCAGCAGCACCACCGGGACAGTGGGTGAGACCCAGTACTTC. It codes for CASSTTGTVGETQYF. The full variable domain, with the rest looked up from reference TRBV7-3 and TRBJ2-5, is GAGVSQTPSNKVTEKGKYVELRCDPISGHTALYWYRQSLGQGPEFLIYFQGTGAADDSGLPNDRFFAVRPEGSVSTLKIQRTERGDSAVYLCASSTTGTVGETQYFGPGTRLLVL.

The V and J genes are TRBV6-5 and TRBJ1-2, with 9 bases fitting TRBD1. The V segment lost 4 bases and the J segment 7 bases; nucleotides outside the gene matches: 1. Germline V gives CDR1 MNHEY, CDR2 SVGAGI. The CDR3 runs 12 residues. The CDR3 region is CASSWTGAGYTF. For the CDR3, the DNA is TGTGCCAGCAGTTGGACAGGGGCTGGCTACACCTTC.